Listed here are 5 T cell receptor beta chains from one sample, sequenced in a study of monozygotic twins with inflammatory bowel disease (dated by TCRdb to between 2018 and 2021). The library relied on 5' RACE. The listed sequencing device is Illumina HiSeq 2500. TCRdb reprocessed the reads, and each CDR3 protein sequence is entered once, without DNA. The sample's records list approximately 330,000 distinct CDR3 sequences. Of the sample, 2% is held by the ten largest clones. The sample consisted of blood. These receptors all come from a human donor with ulcerative colitis or Crohn's disease, or a healthy co-twin of an affected twin (not recorded which).

The chain joins TRBV11-2 to TRBJ2-1; TCRdb names TRBD1, which stays unverified in the absence of DNA. This CDR3 contains 17 residues. Germline lookup yields CDR1 SGHAT and CDR2 FQNNGV. The CDR3 reads CASSQNAWVPLYNEQFF.

The CDR3 reads CASSSTGGVSTGELFF. The chain is built from TRBV5-1 and TRBJ2-2; TCRdb names TRBD1, which stays unverified in the absence of DNA. The CDR3 totals 16 residues. Germline values: CDR1 SGHRS, CDR2 YFSETQ.

The gene calls are TRBV12-3 or TRBV12-4 and TRBJ1-5. The CDR3 consists of 12 residues. The CDR3 sequence is CASSLKAEPQHF.

V is TRBV15 and J is TRBJ2-7; the TCRdb D gene call, TRBD1, has no DNA to confirm it. The CDR3 totals 13 residues. The germline V gene encodes CDR1 LNHNV and CDR2 YYDKDF (reference sequence). CDR3 in amino acids: CATSERTGYEQYF.

The rearrangement uses TRBV5-6 and TRBJ1-5. The CDR3 runs 15 residues. The germline V gene encodes CDR1 SGHDT and CDR2 YYEEEE. CDR3 protein: CASSLGTIGNQPQHF.